Following are 27 T cell receptor beta chains from one sample sequenced in a study of CD8+CD57+ T cells in acquired aplastic anemia. Patients who underwent sequencing had shown CD8+CD57+ cell expansion by flow cytometry. Both TCR beta VDJ combination and CDR3 sequence profiling were carried out. Genomic DNA was the template for this profiling. TCRdb used MiXCR to reprocess the reads, holding one entry per CDR3 protein. Of under 350,000 distinct CDR3 sequences detected, approximately 58% appear once; the ten largest clones hold under 1.5%. Specimen: sorted CD4+, CD8+, or CD8+CD57+ T cells (not recorded which) from PBMCs. These receptors originate from a human donor with aplastic anemia.

The chain employs TRBV27 and TRBJ1-6; 7 bases map to TRBD1. V shed 9 bases and J 10 bases; nucleotides not matched to a gene: 18. The germline V gene has CDR1 MNHEY and CDR2 SMNVEV (reference sequence). CDR3 length equals 16 residues. The CDR3 sequence: CASSMGPAGGHSPLHF. DNA for the CDR3: TGTGCCAGTAGCATGGGCCCGGCAGGGGGTCACTCACCCCTCCACTTT.

This clonotype was detected many times. The chain has TRBV20-1 and TRBJ2-5; 9 positions agree with TRBD2. The CDR3 is 14 residues long. The V and J ends lost 5 bases and 4 bases, in that order; junction bases with no gene match: 8. Per germline, CDR1 DFQATT and CDR2 SNEGSKA (reference sequence). The CDR3 DNA reads as TGCAGTGCTCCCTCGGCGGGAGGGGGAGAGACCCAGTACTTC. Protein product: CSAPSAGGGETQYF.

V and J are TRBV7-2 and TRBJ2-1; a possible D gene is TRBD1 (6 bases). Per the germline V gene, CDR1 is SGHTA and CDR2 is FQGNSA. Trimming took 1 base from V and 0 from J, leaving 10 bases between them. The CDR3 spans 16 residues. The CDR3 coding sequence is TGTGCCAGCAGCTTAGAGGGACAAACCTCCTACAATGAGCAGTTCTTC. Protein product: CASSLEGQTSYNEQFF.

This rearrangement joins TRBV10-3 to TRBJ1-3, with 8 bases that match TRBD1. The germline gives CDR1 ENHRY, CDR2 SYGVKD. This CDR3 comprises 12 residues. Losses at the gene ends were 11 bases for V and 8 bases for J; bases not matched to a gene: 8. CDR3 loop: CALQTGADTIYF. CDR3 coding DNA: TGTGCCTTGCAGACAGGGGCGGACACCATATATTTT.

This clonotype was counted only a few times. The chain links TRBV7-9 to TRBJ2-5, with D possibly TRBD2 on 6 matching bases. Trimming removed 6 bases from V and 4 bases from J, with 12 bases in between. The CDR3 spans 13 residues. Germline CDR1 SEHNR, CDR2 FQNEAQ (reference sequence). This chain's CDR3 is CASRPGVRETQYF. The CDR3 nucleotides read TGTGCCAGCAGGCCGGGGGTAAGAGAGACCCAGTACTTC.

At least ten counts were recorded for this clonotype. The chain recombines TRBV19 with TRBJ2-4; TRBD1 matches 10 bases. Germline V gives CDR1 LNHDA, CDR2 SQIVND (reference sequence). This CDR3 comprises 12 residues. V shed 5 bases, J shed 14 bases, and the junction held 6 bases outside the gene matches. The CDR3 DNA sequence: TGTGCCAGTAGTTTGACGACAGGGGGCAAGTACTTC. It codes for CASSLTTGGKYF.

Regarding this clonotype: Given a much more abundant clone one base away, this may be a read error. The J gene is TRBJ1-1, the V gene TRBV5-8; a weak D match, TRBD1 (5 bases). V was clipped by 7 bases and J by 0 bases, with 16 bases between them. The germline CDR1 and CDR2 sequences are SGHTS and YDEGEE. The CDR3 has 15 amino acids. The CDR3 bases are TGTGCCAGCGGCCCGTACCAGGGATTGAACACTGAAGCTTTCTTT. Translation gives CASGPYQGLNTEAFF. Supplemented by reference TRBV5-8 and TRBJ1-1, the full variable domain reads EAGVTQSPTHLIKTRGQQATLRCSPISGHTSVYWYQQALGLGLQFLLWYDEGEERNRGNFPPRFSGRQFPNYSSELNVNALELEDSALYLCASGPYQGLNTEAFFGQGTRLTVV.

This clonotype was seen at least ten times. The chain carries TRBV7-3 and TRBJ2-1; 9 bases line up with TRBD2. J was trimmed by 4 bases and V by 5 bases; bases with no gene match: 3. CDR3 length: 14 residues. The germline CDR1 and CDR2 sequences are SGHTA and FQGTGA. The CDR3 region is CASSRTSDYNEQFF. CDR3 bases: TGTGCCAGCAGCCGGACTAGCGATTACAATGAGCAGTTCTTC.

Ten or more counts support this clonotype. The chain links TRBV7-3 to TRBJ2-3; D remains ambiguous. Trimming removed 5 bases at V and 4 bases at J, with 16 bases between. Germline V gene data show CDR1 as SGHTA and CDR2 as FQGTGA. This CDR3 is built from 15 residues. CDR3 nucleotide sequence: TGTGCCAGCAGCCCCTCCAGATCAGCCCCAGATACGCAGTATTTT. It codes for CASSPSRSAPDTQYF.

With respect to this clonotype: A read error may produce the germline difference seen at one junction end. The chain joins TRBV5-1 to TRBJ1-1; 7 bases agree with TRBD1. CDR3 length: 13 amino acids. Germline V lookup: CDR1 SGHRS, CDR2 YFSETQ. The CDR3 nucleotides read TGTGCCAGCAGGGGGACAGAGAACACTGAAGCTTTCTTT. Amino acid sequence: CASRGTENTEAFF.

This chain joins TRBV7-9 and TRBJ2-5; D is perhaps TRBD1 (5 bases). The CDR3 runs to 14 residues. V was trimmed by 5 bases and J by 0 bases, leaving 10 bases between them. Looked up from germline, CDR1 is SEHNR and CDR2 is FQNEAQ (reference sequence). The CDR3 coding sequence is TGTGCCAGCAGCCCCCGGACAAACCAAGAGACCCAGTACTTC. Its protein product is CASSPRTNQETQYF.

This clonotype was counted at least ten times. The chain employs TRBV19 and TRBJ2-7, with TRBD1 as a possible D gene (5 bases). V lost 3 bases to trimming and J lost 2 bases, with 11 bases between them. The CDR3 extends over 14 amino acids. Germline-derived CDR1 and CDR2 are LNHDA and SQIVND (reference sequence). The CDR3 bases are TGTGCCAGTAGTATCTTAACAGGACCCTACGAGCAGTACTTC. Residues: CASSILTGPYEQYF.

This clonotype appeared once. The V call is TRBV2, the J call TRBJ1-2; 9 positions agree with TRBD1. This CDR3 has 16 amino acids. With V trimmed by 4 bases and J by 2 bases, 8 bases remained unmatched. Germline V lookup: CDR1 SNHLY, CDR2 FYNNEI. The CDR3 coding sequence is TGTGCCAGCAGTGTTTGGCGGGACAGGGCCAACTATGGCTACACCTTC. It translates to CASSVWRDRANYGYTF.

The genes are TRBV19 and TRBJ1-1; D is possibly TRBD1 (6 bases). Germline CDR1 reads LNHDA; CDR2 reads SQIVND (reference sequence). The V and J ends lost 5 bases and 3 bases respectively, with 19 bases between them. CDR3 length: 16 amino acids. CDR3: CASSPAGRTVYTEAFF. The DNA for the CDR3 is TGTGCCAGTAGTCCCGCAGGGCGGACAGTCTACACTGAAGCTTTCTTT.

This clonotype was counted at least ten times. V is TRBV7-3 and J is TRBJ2-5; the D is unclear. The ends were cut back, 3 bases at V and 5 bases at J, with 10 bases in the middle. Germline CDR1 SGHTA, CDR2 FQGTGA. This CDR3 region has 13 residues. This CDR3 is CASSLGPRETQYF. CDR3 DNA sequence: TGTGCCAGCAGCTTGGGCCCACGGGAGACCCAGTACTTC.

The V gene is TRBV10-3, the J gene TRBJ2-7, with D perhaps given as TRBD1 or TRBD2 (5 bases each). This CDR3 comprises 13 residues. With 6 bases removed from V and 1 base from J, the gap between germline ends came to 10 bases. Per germline, CDR1 ENHRY and CDR2 SYGVKD. The CDR3: CAIRWDGSYEQYF. DNA for the CDR3: TGTGCCATCAGGTGGGACGGTTCCTACGAGCAGTACTTC.

This clonotype occurred once. The chain couples TRBV20-1 to TRBJ2-3; TRBD2 matches 12 bases. V dropped 6 bases and J dropped 8; count of bases not matched to a gene: 9. This CDR3 is 14 amino acids long. Germline assignment: CDR1 DFQATT and CDR2 SNEGSKA (reference sequence). The CDR3 region has the DNA TGCAGTGCACCTAGCGGGGGGGCCGCTCCTACGCAGTATTTT. It specifies CSAPSGGAAPTQYF.

This clonotype has a handful of counts. The chain joins TRBV10-3 to TRBJ1-2; 11 nucleotides align to TRBD1. CDR3 length: 15 residues. V gave up 4 bases and J gave up 7 bases; unmatched junction bases: 8. Germline CDR1 is ENHRY and CDR2 is SYGVKD. The CDR3 reads CAISGSPGTGGGYTF. Written as DNA, the CDR3 is TGTGCCATCAGTGGTAGTCCCGGGACAGGGGGTGGCTACACCTTC.

Here the CDR3 reads CASSAIDRKEKLFF. The CDR3, as DNA: TGTGCCAGTAGTGCTATTGACAGGAAGGAAAAACTGTTTTTT. The chain combines TRBV19 with TRBJ1-4, with a possible D match to TRBD1 (6 bases). Germline-derived CDR1 and CDR2 are LNHDA and SQIVND (reference sequence). The CDR3 has 14 residues. Between the trimmed V and J ends, which lost 5 bases and 8 bases, there was a span of 15 bases. Complete variable domain (other parts from reference TRBV19 and TRBJ1-4): DGGITQSPKYLFRKEGQNVTLSCEQNLNHDAMYWYRQDPGQGLRLIYYSQIVNDFQKGDIAEGYSVSREKKESFPLTVTSAQKNPTAFYLCASSAIDRKEKLFFGSGTQLSVL.

This chain connects TRBV7-8 to TRBJ2-3; D is uncertain. Trimming removed 7 bases at V and 8 bases at J, with 13 bases between. CDR1 SGHVS and CDR2 FQNEAQ come from the germline V gene. This CDR3 has 12 amino acids. The CDR3 nucleotides read TGTGCCAGCACCGAACTCTCGGGTACGCAGTATTTT. Protein product: CASTELSGTQYF.

This clonotype was observed many times. The V gene is TRBV9, the J gene TRBJ2-4; D remains ambiguous. This CDR3 is 15 amino acids long. Germline CDR1 is SGDLS and CDR2 is YYNGEE. V was trimmed by 0 bases and J by 0 bases, leaving 7 bases between them. Here the CDR3 reads CASSVGHLAKNIQYF. The CDR3 bases are TGTGCCAGCAGCGTAGGGCACCTAGCCAAAAACATTCAGTACTTC.

This clonotype appeared many times. The chain combines TRBV12-3 or TRBV12-4 with TRBJ2-7; D is possibly TRBD1 (5 bases). The V gene lost 5 bases and the J gene lost 3 bases, with 8 bases spanning the gap. The CDR3 totals 12 residues. The CDR3 DNA reads as TGTGCCAGCAGTAGACAGAGCTACGAGCAGTACTTC. It encodes CASSRQSYEQYF.

This clonotype was seen a handful of times. This may be a read error: a much more frequent sequence differs by one nucleotide. Likely a read error: the CDR3 ends without its conserved phenylalanine or tryptophan. The chain combines TRBV5-1 with TRBJ2-5, with 9 bases that match TRBD2. V shed 4 bases, J shed 3 bases, and the junction held 7 bases outside the gene matches. In germline, CDR1 is SGHRS, CDR2 YFSETQ. The CDR3 totals 15 residues. The chain's CDR3 is CASSTGLAGKETQYL. CDR3 nucleotide sequence: TGCGCCAGCAGCACGGGACTAGCCGGAAAAGAGACCCAGTACCTC.

This clonotype has only a few counts. The chain recombines TRBV11-1 with TRBJ2-5; D remains ambiguous. V lost 1 base and J 4 bases, leaving 13 bases between the germline ends. The germline V gene has CDR1 SGHAT and CDR2 FQDESV (reference sequence). The CDR3 covers 15 residues. In DNA form, the CDR3 reads TGTGCCAGCAGCTTAGGGGATACGCTGACAGAGACCCAGTACTTC. Encoded protein: CASSLGDTLTETQYF.

The chain joins TRBV20-1 to TRBJ1-1; D is undetermined. This CDR3 is 11 amino acids long. Trimming left V 6 bases short and J 6 bases short, with 11 bases between. Germline-derived CDR1 and CDR2 are DFQATT and SNEGSKA (reference sequence). CDR3 DNA: TGCAGTGCCAACTCCCGACCTGAAGCTTTCTTT. Amino acid sequence: CSANSRPEAFF.

Only a few counts were recorded for this clonotype. A read error may produce the germline difference seen at one junction end. The CDR3 loop is CASSLSGGNNGQFF. DNA of the CDR3: TGTGCCAGCAGCTTATCAGGCGGGAACAATGGGCAGTTCTTC. The V gene is TRBV7-2, the J gene TRBJ2-1; weak D call: TRBD2 (6 bases). Germline CDR1 and CDR2: SGHTA and FQGNSA. The CDR3 length is 14 residues. Together with reference TRBV7-2 and TRBJ2-1, the CDR3 gives the full variable domain: GAGVSQSPSNKVTEKGKDVELRCDPISGHTALYWYRQSLGQGLEFLIYFQGNSAPDKSGLPSDRFSAERTGGSVSTLTIQRTQQEDSAVYLCASSLSGGNNGQFFGPGTRLTVL.

This chain connects TRBV19 to TRBJ1-5; D uncertain. The V gene's germline CDR1 is LNHDA and CDR2 SQIVND (reference sequence). V lost 1 base and J lost 5, with 15 bases in between. The CDR3 is 16 amino acids. DNA for the CDR3: TGTGCCAGTAGTATAGTCCCAGCCCGCGCCGATCAGCCCCAGCATTTT. The encoded protein is CASSIVPARADQPQHF.